These 2 T cell receptor beta chains originate from one sample sequenced in a study of CD8 T cells in Susac syndrome. cDNA came from approximately 0.5 to 1 ug RNA primed by random hexamers. TCRdb itself ran the immunoSEQ multiplex PCR reads through MiXCR, one entry per CDR3 protein. Of some 130,000 distinct CDR3 sequences listed, 95% are singletons. Sequencing was done on a sample of CD8+ T cells from PBMCs. Receptors originate from a human donor with Susac syndrome.

This chain uses TRBV30 with TRBJ2-7; D possibly corresponds to TRBD2 (5 bases). V was clipped by 7 bases and J by 2 bases, with 12 bases between them. The CDR3 totals 12 residues. The germline gives CDR1 GTSNPN, CDR2 SVGIG (reference sequence). The CDR3 DNA reads TGTGCCTACCGAGGGATCCCCTACGAGCAGTACTTC. This gives the protein CAYRGIPYEQYF.

This chain uses TRBV6-5 with TRBJ2-5, with a possible D match to TRBD2 (5 bases). The CDR3 contains 14 residues. Trimming took off 2 bases at V and 1 base at J, with 8 bases between the two ends. Germline V gene lookup returns CDR1 MNHEY and CDR2 SVGAGI. CDR3 sequence: CASSYGGFQETQYF. CDR3 sequence (DNA): TGTGCCAGCAGTTACGGCGGGTTCCAAGAGACCCAGTACTTC.